Listed below are T cell receptor beta chains from one sample, sequenced in a study of blood T cell repertoires in COVID-19. Measured with immunoSEQ multiplex PCR; TCRdb has only the in-frame clones, and not every one. The data show 20,000 to 25,000 clones, roughly 90% seen once. The specimen sequenced was peripheral blood. The receptors were sampled from a woman over 75 with active COVID-19. CDR3s include the opening cysteine and the closing phenylalanine or tryptophan. A D gene is named only where the DNA matches it firmly. The size field is filled for only some rows; it gives once, few, many or a size class.

j_call d_call v_call clone_size cdr3_nt cdr3_aa
TRBJ1-2 - TRBV20-1 once TGCAGTGCTAGTGGGAGGGAAACCCAGGGTGGGTACTTC CSASGRETQGGYF
TRBJ2-7 TRBD1 TRBV29-1 - TGCAGCGTTGATGGGGGACAGGGGGGATACGAGCAGTACTTC CSVDGGQGGYEQYF
TRBJ2-7 TRBD1 TRBV5-6 - TGTGCCAGCACCATCCTGACAGGGCCGAGCTCCTACGAGCAGTACTTC CASTILTGPSSYEQYF
TRBJ2-7 TRBD1 TRBV19 - TGTGCCAGTAGTACCGGGACAGGGGACTCCGAGCAGTACTTC CASSTGTGDSEQYF
TRBJ1-2 - TRBV5-1 - TGCGCCAGCAGCTTGGACAGGGAGGGCGGCTACACCTTC CASSLDREGGYTF
TRBJ2-5 - TRBV21-1 - TGTGCCAGCAGCAAACCTCGAGAGACCCAGTACTTC CASSKPRETQYF
TRBJ2-5 TRBD1 TRBV18 - TGTGCCAGCCGAGAGAGACAGGGGGCAGGGGAGACCCAGTACTTC CASRERQGAGETQYF
TRBJ2-2 TRBD2 TRBV9 once TGTGCCAGCAAACGCGGGGGAGCGAACACCGGGGAGCTGTTTTTT CASKRGGANTGELFF
TRBJ1-5 TRBD1 TRBV19 - TGTGCCAGTAGTTCCACAGGGGGGGTTAGCAATCAGCCCCAGCATTTT CASSSTGGVSNQPQHF
TRBJ1-2 - TRBV9 - TGTGCCAGCAGCGTAGCCGACGGGGACTATGGCTACACCTTC CASSVADGDYGYTF
TRBJ2-7 TRBD1 TRBV18 - TGTGCCAGCTCACCACAGACAGGGACCACCTACGAGCAGTACTTC CASSPQTGTTYEQYF
TRBJ1-2 TRBD1 TRBV5-8 - TGTGCCAGCAGCTTTAGGGGGCAGCCTTTACTAGGCGGCTACACCTTC CASSFRGQPLLGGYTF
TRBJ2-1 - TRBV29-1 - TGCAGCGCCAAAGGTCAGGGGGGATGGAAGCAGTTCTTC CSAKGQGGWKQFF
TRBJ1-4 - TRBV10-2 once TGCGCCAGCAGGGCGGGACCAACTAATGAAAAACTGTTTTTT CASRAGPTNEKLFF
TRBJ2-7 TRBD1 TRBV13 - TGTGCCAGCAGCTTAGGCGGGACAGGGGCGCCCTACGAGCAGTACTTC CASSLGGTGAPYEQYF
TRBJ1-1 - TRBV5-5 once TGTGCCAGCAGCTTATCGGCAGGGGTGAGGGCTGAAGCTTTCTTT CASSLSAGVRAEAFF
TRBJ1-1 TRBD1 TRBV30 - TGTGCCTGGAGTCTAAACAGGGGCGGCACTGAAGCTTTCTTT CAWSLNRGGTEAFF
TRBJ1-3 TRBD1 TRBV9 once TGTGCCAGCAGCCATAACCGTAGCCCCAAGGACAGGTGGAACACCATATATTTT CASSHNRSPKDRWNTIYF
TRBJ2-3 - TRBV5-1 - TGCGCCAGCGCCCCAGGGCGCGACACAGATACGCAGTATTTT CASAPGRDTDTQYF
TRBJ2-3 TRBD1 TRBV9 - TGTGCCAGCAGCGGGGACAGGTTTTGGGCGCAGTATTTT CASSGDRFWAQYF
TRBJ1-3 - TRBV9 once TGTGCCAGCAGCGCCCCACAGTCGACGAGAAACACCATATATTTT CASSAPQSTRNTIYF
TRBJ1-5 TRBD1 TRBV2 few TGTGCCAGCAGGGAGGACAGGGCCGGCAATCAGCCCCAGCATTTT CASREDRAGNQPQHF
TRBJ1-1 - TRBV24-1 - TGTGCCACCAGTGATCCGGGGGGGGCCGCGGATGTTTTCTTT CATSDPGGAADVFF
TRBJ2-2 TRBD1 TRBV5-8 - TGTGCCAGCAGCACACGGACAGGGGGAACCGGGGAGCTGTTTTTT CASSTRTGGTGELFF
TRBJ2-3 TRBD2 TRBV10-3 once TGTGCCATCAGTTCCGGGACTAGCGGGGGTGATACGCAGTATTTT CAISSGTSGGDTQYF
TRBJ1-1 - TRBV5-5 few TGTGCCAGCACCGACAGGTGGGCAGCTTTCTTT CASTDRWAAFF
TRBJ1-6 - TRBV6-2/TRBV6-3 - TGTGCCAGCAGTGGGGACACGTATAATTCACCCCTCCACTTT CASSGDTYNSPLHF
TRBJ2-5 TRBD1 TRBV7-8 - TGTGCCAGCAGCTTGGGGGGACAGGGCCAGGGGACCCAGTACTTC CASSLGGQGQGTQYF
TRBJ2-1 TRBD2 TRBV4-2 - TGTGCCAGCAGCCAAGACCGGGGGGCCTACAATGAGCAGTTCTTC CASSQDRGAYNEQFF
TRBJ1-3 - TRBV6-1 - TGTGCCAGCAGTGAGCTAGTGACCTCTGGAAACACCATATATTTT CASSELVTSGNTIYF
TRBJ2-7 TRBD1 TRBV27 - TGTGCCAGCAGTTCCGGGACAGGGGAATACGAGCAGTACTTC CASSSGTGEYEQYF
TRBJ1-5 TRBD1 TRBV10-3 - TGTGCCATCACCTCCGGACAGGGCAATCAGCCCCAGCATTTT CAITSGQGNQPQHF
TRBJ2-3 TRBD2 TRBV7-2 - TGTGCCAGCAGCGTCTCATCCGGGGGGGCCGGGGATACGCAGTATTTT CASSVSSGGAGDTQYF
TRBJ2-7 TRBD1 TRBV7-9 - TGTGCCAGCAGCTTTCCGGGGACAGGTTCCTACGAGCAGTACTTC CASSFPGTGSYEQYF
TRBJ1-6 - TRBV2 - TGTGCCAGCAGCCCCCAAGGGGGACGTTCCCCCCTCCACTTT CASSPQGGRSPLHF
TRBJ2-7 - TRBV7-2 - TGTGCCAGCAGCTTAGAGAGCTACGAGCAGTACTTC CASSLESYEQYF
TRBJ1-1 - TRBV10-1 - TGCGCCAGCAGTGTTACGGGAGATTACATGAACACTGAAGCTTTCTTT CASSVTGDYMNTEAFF
TRBJ2-3 - TRBV6-6 - TGTGCCAGCAGTTACACCCGGGGGTGGGAAGATACGCAGTATTTT CASSYTRGWEDTQYF
TRBJ2-5 - TRBV5-1 - TGCGCCAGCAGCTTGGAACTAGCATGGGAGACCCAGTACTTC CASSLELAWETQYF
TRBJ2-2 - TRBV27 - TGTGCCAGCAGGGCCACTAGGCCGAACACCGGGGAGCTGTTTTTT CASRATRPNTGELFF
TRBJ1-1 TRBD1 TRBV27 few TGTGCCAGCAGTCGGGACAGGGTGAACACTGAAGCTTTCTTT CASSRDRVNTEAFF
TRBJ1-4 - TRBV2 - TGTGCCAGCAGCGGAAGTTGGGGCTCAACTAATGAAAAACTGTTTTTT CASSGSWGSTNEKLFF
TRBJ2-1 - TRBV6-5 - TGTGCCAGCAGTCCCCCCCTTTACAATGAGCAGTTCTTC CASSPPLYNEQFF
TRBJ2-3 - TRBV5-1 - TGCGCCAGCAGCTTGGCAACTATAGATACGCAGTATTTT CASSLATIDTQYF
TRBJ2-1 - TRBV5-1 few TGCGCCAGCAGCTTTAGGGGCCCCCGCTGGGGTGAGCAGTTCTTC CASSFRGPRWGEQFF
TRBJ1-2 - TRBV19 once TGTGCCAGTAGTCCAACAAGGAGCTATGGCTACACCTTC CASSPTRSYGYTF
TRBJ2-2 TRBD2 TRBV6-6 - TGTGCCAGCAGTCCTCGGACTAGCGGGGGAAAAACCGGGGAGCTGTTTTTT CASSPRTSGGKTGELFF
TRBJ1-4 - TRBV4-2 - TGTGCCAGCAGCCAAGAACGTTACAGCACTAATGAAAAACTGTTTTTT CASSQERYSTNEKLFF
TRBJ2-7 - TRBV2 once TGTGCCAGCAGTAGGCCTAGCAGGGGCTACGAGCAGTACTTC CASSRPSRGYEQYF
TRBJ1-2 TRBD1 TRBV27 - TGTGCCAGCAGTCCGTGGGACAGGGCCTATGGCTACACCTTC CASSPWDRAYGYTF
TRBJ1-2 - TRBV6-5 - TGTGCCAGCAGTTACTCAAACACTAACTATGGCTACACCTTC CASSYSNTNYGYTF
TRBJ2-3 TRBD1 TRBV6-5 - TGTGCCAGCAGACGGGACAGGGGCACAGATACGCAGTATTTT CASRRDRGTDTQYF
TRBJ1-1 - TRBV6-2/TRBV6-3 - TGTGCCAGCAGTTACTCGATTGGGGGGGACCTACTGAACACTGAAGCTTTCTTT CASSYSIGGDLLNTEAFF
TRBJ2-5 - TRBV3-1/TRBV3-2 - TGTGCCAGCAGCCAAGCCGGCCCCCGGGACCAGTACTTC CASSQAGPRDQYF
TRBJ1-2 - TRBV3-1/TRBV3-2 once TGTGCCAGCAGCCAAGGCACAGGGGGCTACACCTTC CASSQGTGGYTF
TRBJ1-3 - TRBV4-1 - TGCGCCAGCAGCCCTCCCGGGGGGGAGGCAAACACCATATATTTT CASSPPGGEANTIYF
TRBJ1-2 TRBD1 TRBV7-3 - TGTGCCAGCAGCGACGGGACAGGGGATCATGGCTACACCTTC CASSDGTGDHGYTF
TRBJ2-4 - TRBV18 once TGTGCCAGCTCGCCACAGGAGGAATTAGCCAAAAACATTCAGTACTTC CASSPQEELAKNIQYF
TRBJ2-1 TRBD1 TRBV6-2/TRBV6-3 - TGTGCCAGCAGTTTACAGGGGGTTAGCTCCTACAATGAGCAGTTCTTC CASSLQGVSSYNEQFF